This entry describes one T cell receptor (beta chain). This specimen belongs to a study of Ad26.COV2.S vaccination and SARS-CoV-2 variants. The treatment here: about 20 received Ad26.COV2.S at low or high dose, single or two shots; 5 received placebo; per-sample allocation not given. Samples came from day 63 after the first vaccine or placebo injection. V lost 5 bases and J 4 bases, leaving 6 bases between the germline ends. CDR3 size: 11 residues. The germline CDR1 and CDR2 sequences are MNHEY and SVGAGI. The table came from immunoSEQ multiplex PCR; TCRdb's copy has only in-frame clones and leaves some out. Altogether hundreds of thousands of clones are present, around 87% being singletons, with the ten largest covering more than 3%.

The TCR comes from a person between 18 and 65 years old who received the Ad26.COV2.S COVID-19 vaccine or a placebo. The sequencing used peripheral blood, collected in a trial of Ad26.COV2.S vaccine versus placebo. V is TRBV6-5 and J is TRBJ2-7, with unresolved D. CDR3: CASSPDYEQYF. The CDR3, as DNA: TGTGCCAGCAGTCCAGATTACGAGCAGTACTTC.